Below, 15 T cell receptor beta chains from the same sample are listed, as sequenced in a study of graft-versus-host responses after intestinal transplantation (dated by TCRdb to the early 2020s). Their recognized antigens are unknown. The library was generated by the immunoSEQ multiplex PCR assay. Drawn from immuneACCESS, this table holds only the in-frame rearrangements with V and J called that TCRdb kept. Clones are partly lost; checked studies trace under half to an unresolved V gene and leave the rest unexplained. The sample data list about 120,000 clones, and approximately 95% of these were observed just once. The top ten clones comprise 3.3% of the sample. Taken with the paper, the label for time point translates to: cells obtained before transplantation from donor or recipient. Source: unstimulated CD8+ T cells sorted from spleen or lymph node cells, taken before intestinal transplant. The receptors derive from a human donor who received an intestinal transplant.

On this clone itself: The junction differs from germline at one of its ends, possibly a read error. The rearrangement joins TRBV27 to TRBJ1-6; tentative D call: TRBD1 (5 bases). CDR3 size: 16 residues. Germline V CDR1 and CDR2: MNHEY, SMNVEV (reference sequence). DNA of the CDR3: TGTGCCAGCACTTTACGAGCAGGCAGGGTTAATTCACCCCTCCACTTT. Translation: CASTLRAGRVNSPLHF.

The V gene is TRBV28, the J gene TRBJ2-5; TRBD2 agrees at 8 bases. The DNA end favors TRBJ2-7, so the J call may be wrong. Per the germline V gene, CDR1 is MDHEN and CDR2 is SYDVKM. The CDR3 runs to 16 residues. CDR3 nucleotide sequence: TGTGCCAGCAGTCCACTGAGTAGCGGGGAACCCTACGAGCAGTACTTC. This gives the protein CASSPLSSGEPYEQYF.

This rearrangement joins TRBV7-8 to TRBJ2-7; 7 bases align to TRBD2. V gave up 2 bases and J gave up 3 bases; unmatched junction bases: 13. This CDR3 is built from 17 residues. The V gene's germline CDR1 is SGHVS and CDR2 FQNEAQ. As DNA, the CDR3 is TGTGCCAGCAGCTTACGGAAGGGCGGGGGAGAATACTACGAGCAGTACTTC. This translates into CASSLRKGGGEYYEQYF.

This rearrangement joins TRBV28 to TRBJ1-4; 9 bases are shared with TRBD1. The CDR3 contains 17 residues. Germline loops: CDR1 MDHEN, CDR2 SYDVKM. V trimming: 6 bases; J trimming: 2 bases; junction bases outside the gene matches: 10. This CDR3 is CASSPGTGLGTNEKLFF. The CDR3 DNA follows: TGTGCCAGCAGCCCCGGGACAGGGCTTGGCACTAATGAAAAACTGTTTTTT. Together with reference TRBV28 and TRBJ1-4, the CDR3 gives the full variable domain: DVKVTQSSRYLVKRTGEKVFLECVQDMDHENMFWYRQDPGLGLRLIYFSYDVKMKEKGDIPEGYSVSREKKERFSLILESASTNQTSMYLCASSPGTGLGTNEKLFFGSGTQLSVL.

The chain employs TRBV29-1 and TRBJ2-7; D remains unclear. Per germline, CDR1 SQVTM and CDR2 ANQGSEA. Trimming removed 1 base from V and 3 bases from J, with 7 bases in between. This CDR3 contains 12 residues. This CDR3 is CSVEGNYYEQYF. CDR3 DNA sequence: TGCAGCGTTGAAGGGAACTACTACGAGCAGTACTTC.

The V gene is TRBV2, the J gene TRBJ2-5, with unresolved D. The length of the CDR3 is 15 residues. Germline V gene lookup returns CDR1 SNHLY and CDR2 FYNNEI. V was cut by 2 bases and J by 2 bases, with 12 bases left in between. CDR3 sequence (DNA): TGTGCCAGCAGTGAATATGCGGAGTCTCAAGAGACCCAGTACTTC. This translates into CASSEYAESQETQYF.

CDR3: CASSYSGAGEQYF. CDR3 DNA sequence: TGTGCCAGCAGTTACTCGGGGGCGGGGGAGCAGTACTTC. The chain joins TRBV6-5 to TRBJ2-7; the D call may be TRBD1 or TRBD2 (6 bases each). V shed 0 bases and J shed 7 bases, with 10 bases lying between them. The CDR3 totals 13 residues. Germline CDR1 and CDR2: MNHEY and SVGAGI.

V is TRBV15 and J is TRBJ1-3; perhaps TRBD1 as D (5 bases). V lost 3 bases, J lost 2 bases, and 17 bases lay in between. The CDR3 totals 17 residues. From germline, CDR1 is LNHNV and CDR2 YYDKDF (reference sequence). This CDR3 reads CATSSGAGRLTGNTIYF. The CDR3 DNA sequence: TGTGCCACCAGCAGTGGGGCAGGGAGGCTCACTGGAAACACCATATATTTT.

The chain links TRBV9 to TRBJ2-5; D gene ambiguous. The closer fit of TRBJ2-7 to the DNA end suggests the J call may be wrong. The germline V gene has CDR1 SGDLS and CDR2 YYNGEE. The CDR3 covers 15 residues. DNA for the CDR3: TGTGCCAGCAGCGTAGGGAACAGCGTCGTCTACGAGCAGTACTTC. Its translation is CASSVGNSVVYEQYF.

This clone appeared once. J is TRBJ2-1 and V is TRBV28; D gene unclear. Germline assignment: CDR1 MDHEN and CDR2 SYDVKM. There are 13 residues in the CDR3. V lost 3 bases to trimming and J lost 3 bases, with 6 bases between them. As DNA, the CDR3 is TGTGCCAGCAGTTTTGGGTACTACAATGAGCAGTTCTTC. Translating it yields CASSFGYYNEQFF.

This clone came up once. Other DNA sequences from this sample encode an identical CDR3 as well. This chain uses TRBV2 with TRBJ2-7, with D possibly being TRBD2 (6 bases). Trimming left V 6 bases short and J 1 base short, with 10 bases between. Germline values: CDR1 SNHLY, CDR2 FYNNEI. The CDR3 extends over 13 amino acids. The CDR3 DNA is TGTGCCAGCAGGGGACTTGAATCCTACGAGCAGTACTTC. As protein: CASRGLESYEQYF.

The CDR3 DNA is TGTGCCACCACGAGGGGTAACACTGAAGCTTTCTTT. Translating it yields CATTRGNTEAFF. The rearrangement links TRBV19 to TRBJ1-1, with D perhaps TRBD1 (5 bases). Germline V CDR1 and CDR2: LNHDA, SQIVND (reference sequence). V gave up 10 bases and J gave up 2 bases, with 11 bases separating them. CDR3 length equals 12 residues.

The chain recombines TRBV15 with TRBJ2-3, with D perhaps assigned TRBD1 or TRBD2 (5 bases each). The germline V gene encodes CDR1 LNHNV and CDR2 YYDKDF (reference sequence). The CDR3 spans 15 residues. V dropped 0 bases and J dropped 0 bases, with 7 bases sitting between them. The CDR3 region has the DNA TGTGCCACCAGCAGAGACGGGGCTAGCACAGATACGCAGTATTTT. The encoded protein is CATSRDGASTDTQYF.

J is TRBJ2-5 and V is TRBV27, with a possible D match to TRBD1 (6 bases). The CDR3 spans 13 residues. V shed 3 bases and J shed 4 bases, with 9 bases lying between them. Germline V gives CDR1 MNHEY, CDR2 SMNVEV (reference sequence). In DNA form, the CDR3 reads TGTGCCAGCAGTTTGGTCAGGGGAGAGACCCAGTACTTC. Protein sequence: CASSLVRGETQYF.

V usage is TRBV9 and J usage is TRBJ1-2, with 9 bases aligning to TRBD1. The CDR3 loop spans 14 amino acids. Unmatched junction bases numbered 8, after V lost 4 bases and J lost 7 bases. From germline, CDR1 is SGDLS and CDR2 YYNGEE. The CDR3 DNA follows: TGTGCCAGCAGCCCTCGGACAGGGGTCGGTGGCTACACCTTC. It is translated as CASSPRTGVGGYTF.